This T cell receptor (beta chain) was observed in a study of T cell responses to AZD1222 COVID-19 vaccine. The table lists this clone with a count of one. Looked up from germline, CDR1 is SGHRS and CDR2 is YFSETQ. Trimming at V came to 4 bases and at J to 1 base, leaving 6 bases not matched to a gene. The CDR3 covers 16 residues. Some clones are missing from TCRdb's copy, which holds only in-frame ones; the method was immunoSEQ multiplex PCR. This sample carries more than 120,000 clones, around 90% of them seen once, and the ten largest clones take about 5.4%. The clonotype originates from an adult who received the MenACWY meningococcal vaccine as a control. The sample was peripheral blood, taken 28 days after the second dose of the MenACWY control vaccine. The chain couples TRBV5-1 to TRBJ2-2; 8 bases are shared with TRBD2. The CDR3 loop reads CASSVTGRENTGELFF. In DNA form, the CDR3 reads TGCGCCAGCAGCGTGACCGGGAGGGAGAACACCGGGGAGCTGTTTTTT. Drawing the rest from reference TRBV5-1 and TRBJ2-2, the complete variable domain is KAGVTQTPRYLIKTRGQQVTLSCSPISGHRSVSWYQQTPGQGLQFLFEYFSETQRNKGNFPGRFSGRQFSNSRSEMNVSTLELGDSALYLCASSVTGRENTGELFFGEGSRLTVL.